One sample yielded the 26 T cell receptor beta chains listed below, sequenced in a study of post-analysis software for immune sequencing data. Prepared libraries of TCR beta cDNA carried unique molecular identifiers. TCRdb re-called the PCR reads through MiXCR, storing one row per CDR3 protein. The table records 600,000 to 700,000 distinct CDR3 sequences, approximately 59% of them present only once. Their antigen targets remain unknown. Study results and caveats: With TRBV5-6, TRBV5-1 and TRBV20-1 included, about five TRBV segments were more frequent in patients than in controls.

The sequenced sample was blood. The receptor source for this set is a girl aged 2-15 years with multiple sclerosis.

The rearrangement joins TRBV4-1 to TRBJ2-7; D is uncertain. The germline gives CDR1 MGHRA, CDR2 YSYEKL. The CDR3 is made up of 15 amino acids. Trimming removed 2 bases at V and 3 bases at J, with 14 bases between. CDR3 DNA sequence: TGCGCCAGCAGCCAATCTGCCCCCGATCGCTACGAGCAGTACTTC. It codes for CASSQSAPDRYEQYF.

This rearrangement joins TRBV20-1 to TRBJ2-1, with 11 bases fitting TRBD1. The CDR3 consists of 14 residues. Losses at the gene ends were 0 bases for V and 10 bases for J; bases not matched to a gene: 5. CDR1 and CDR2 (germline): DFQATT, SNEGSKA (reference sequence). The CDR3 sequence: CSAREGQGVDEQFF. CDR3 DNA: TGCAGTGCTAGAGAGGGACAGGGGGTTGACGAGCAGTTCTTC.

The V call is TRBV7-9, the J call TRBJ2-5; a weak D match, TRBD2 (6 bases). Germline V gene data show CDR1 as SEHNR and CDR2 as FQNEAQ (reference sequence). V lost 6 bases and J lost 5, with 13 bases in between. CDR3 length equals 13 residues. In nucleotides, the CDR3 is TGTGCCAGCAGATCAGCGGCGGGGGAGACCCAGTACTTC. Amino acid sequence: CASRSAAGETQYF.

The chain couples TRBV7-6 to TRBJ2-1; 8 positions agree with TRBD2. The CDR3 has 16 amino acids. Germline V CDR1 and CDR2: SGHVS, FNYEAQ. V lost 1 base, J lost 8 bases, and 10 bases stayed unmatched. CDR3 in amino acids: CASSLVSGRDRDEQFF. CDR3 DNA sequence: TGTGCCAGCAGCTTAGTCTCCGGGAGGGACCGCGATGAGCAGTTCTTC.

The chain is built from TRBV5-4 and TRBJ2-6; 10 nucleotides match TRBD2. This CDR3 region has 22 residues. Germline V gene lookup returns CDR1 SGHNT and CDR2 YYREEE (reference sequence). The junction had 15 bases not matched to a gene; V was cut back by 0 bases and J by 0 bases. CDR3 DNA sequence: TGTGCCAGCAGCTTGGCCAGTACTAGCGGGACTTCACTGCGCTCTGGGGCCAACGTCCTGACTTTC. The encoded protein is CASSLASTSGTSLRSGANVLTF.

This chain connects TRBV9 to TRBJ2-1; 7 nucleotides agree with TRBD2. Germline assignment: CDR1 SGDLS and CDR2 YYNGEE. The CDR3 runs 16 residues. The junction had 10 bases not matched to a gene; V was cut back by 0 bases and J by 7 bases. CDR3 residues: CASSVAWEGPGNEQFF. As DNA, the CDR3 is TGTGCCAGCAGCGTAGCGTGGGAGGGCCCAGGAAATGAGCAGTTCTTC.

In this sample, this clonotype turned up many times. V and J are TRBV7-2 and TRBJ2-3; 12 bases are shared with TRBD2. Germline V gene lookup returns CDR1 SGHTA and CDR2 FQGNSA. This CDR3 contains 15 residues. The junction had 2 bases not matched to a gene; V was cut back by 4 bases and J by 3 bases. CDR3: CASSSGTSGTDTQYF. Here the CDR3 DNA reads TGTGCCAGCAGCTCGGGGACTAGCGGGACAGATACGCAGTATTTT.

The J gene is TRBJ2-4, the V gene TRBV4-1; 9 nucleotides agree with TRBD2. The CDR3 consists of 13 residues. Trimming took 1 base from V and 13 from J; bases not matched to a gene: 5. Germline V gene sequence: CDR1 MGHRA, CDR2 YSYEKL. DNA for the CDR3: TGCGCCAGCAGCCAAGGTACCCTAGCGGGGCAGTACTTC. Protein sequence: CASSQGTLAGQYF.

This clonotype was counted a single time. V usage is TRBV5-1 and J usage is TRBJ2-1; 7 positions match TRBD1. Germline V gene data show CDR1 as SGHRS and CDR2 as YFSETQ. This CDR3 has 14 amino acids. V was clipped by 5 bases and J by 2 bases; unmatched bases: 4. This CDR3 reads CASSRGPTYNEQFF. In DNA, the CDR3 is TGCGCCAGCAGTAGGGGGCCGACCTACAATGAGCAGTTCTTC.

The chain has TRBV7-6 and TRBJ2-7; TRBD2 might be the D (5 bases). Germline loops: CDR1 SGHVS, CDR2 FNYEAQ. The CDR3 runs 16 residues. V was shortened by 5 bases and J by 2 bases, with 19 bases between the two germline ends. The DNA of the CDR3 is TGTGCCAGCAGCCCGCTCGAGGGCGGACGGACCTACGAGCAGTACTTC. It encodes CASSPLEGGRTYEQYF.

The V and J genes are TRBV7-9 and TRBJ2-4, with 7 positions matching TRBD2. The J call is doubtful: the DNA matches TRBJ2-7 better. Germline CDR1 SEHNR, CDR2 FQNEAQ (reference sequence). The CDR3 is 14 residues long. The CDR3 region has the DNA TGTGCCAGCAGCTCCCGACGGGGGGATTACGAGCAGTACTTC. This translates into CASSSRRGDYEQYF.

The chain employs TRBV7-6 and TRBJ2-3; D is unclear. The CDR3 length is 14 residues. CDR1 and CDR2 (germline): SGHVS, FNYEAQ. V was clipped by 5 bases and J by 7 bases, with 16 bases between them. The DNA for the CDR3 is TGTGCCAGCAGCCCGAGACTGGCGACATATACGCAGTATTTT. Protein sequence: CASSPRLATYTQYF.

This clonotype was observed a few times. The rearrangement uses TRBV4-1 and TRBJ1-2, with D perhaps TRBD1 (6 bases). CDR3 length equals 16 residues. The germline V gene encodes CDR1 MGHRA and CDR2 YSYEKL. Between the trimmed V and J ends, which lost 4 bases and 5 bases, there was a span of 20 bases. CDR3 DNA sequence: TGCGCCAGCAGCCCGATCCGGGACAAAAGATTTTATGGCTACACCTTC. This sequence encodes CASSPIRDKRFYGYTF.

For the CDR3, the DNA is TGTGCCAGCAGCCAAGGACTAGACCCCGATGAGCAGTACTTC. As protein: CASSQGLDPDEQYF. The genes are TRBV3-1 and TRBJ2-5; a weak D match, TRBD2 (6 bases). The germline V gene has CDR1 LGHDT and CDR2 YNNKEL (reference sequence). V was trimmed by 1 base and J by 11 bases, leaving 17 bases between them. The CDR3 is 14 amino acids.

Only one count was recorded for this clonotype. The chain employs TRBV6-2 or TRBV6-3 and TRBJ2-3; the D is unclear. The CDR3 sequence is 18 residues long. CDR1 and CDR2 from the germline V gene are MNHEY and SVGEGT. The V end lost 2 bases, the J end lost 0 bases, and 18 bases lay between the germline ends. CDR3 coding DNA: TGTGCCAGCAGTTACCCTCGGCCCCCCCCCGTTAGCACAGATACGCAGTATTTT. Amino acids: CASSYPRPPPVSTDTQYF.

This clonotype was counted a few times. The CDR3 sequence: CSARDVVLEEQFF. CDR3 DNA: TGCAGTGCTAGAGATGTTGTACTAGAGGAGCAGTTCTTC. This chain links TRBV20-1 with TRBJ2-1, with D perhaps matching TRBD2 (5 bases). Germline CDR1 reads DFQATT; CDR2 reads SNEGSKA (reference sequence). Trimming shortened V by 0 bases and J by 10 bases, and 13 bases separated the two germline ends. The CDR3 spans 13 residues.

This clonotype was counted only a few times. This chain uses TRBV18 with TRBJ2-6; 9 bases match TRBD1. This CDR3 has 20 residues. In germline, CDR1 is KGHSH, CDR2 LQKENI. Trimming cost V 0 bases and J 4 bases; bases outside gene matches: 13. The CDR3 loop reads CASSPPRTGELESGANVLTF. The CDR3 nucleotides are TGTGCCAGCTCACCACCGAGGACAGGGGAGTTAGAGTCCGGGGCCAACGTCCTGACTTTC.

The V gene is TRBV6-5, the J gene TRBJ2-2; 7 bases fit TRBD1. This CDR3 is 15 amino acids long. Germline V gene data show CDR1 as MNHEY and CDR2 as SVGAGI. The J segment lost 4 bases and the V segment lost 6 bases, leaving 8 bases of the junction unmatched. For the CDR3, the DNA is TGTGCCAGCAGCCTCAACAGGGGTAGCACCGGGGAGCTGTTTTTT. Translated, it gives CASSLNRGSTGELFF.

The rearrangement uses TRBV5-5 and TRBJ2-7; D perhaps matches TRBD1 (6 bases). The CDR3 is made up of 15 amino acids. From germline, CDR1 is SGHKS and CDR2 YYEKEE (reference sequence). V lost 0 bases to trimming and J lost 4 bases, with 14 bases between them. The CDR3 loop reads CASSLDRAWEYEQYF. The CDR3 nucleotides read TGTGCCAGCAGCTTGGACAGGGCGTGGGAGTACGAGCAGTACTTC.

The rearrangement links TRBV6-5 to TRBJ1-5; the D is unclear. V gave up 6 bases and J gave up 5 bases, with 11 bases separating them. CDR1 is MNHEY and CDR2 is SVGAGI in the germline V gene. The CDR3 consists of 13 residues. CDR3 sequence reads: CASRHRTDQPQHF. The CDR3 region has the DNA TGTGCCAGCAGGCATAGGACGGATCAGCCCCAGCATTTT.

The rearrangement links TRBV20-1 to TRBJ1-4; D is undetermined. The CDR3 spans 13 residues. Germline CDR1 reads DFQATT; CDR2 reads SNEGSKA (reference sequence). The V gene lost 2 bases and the J gene lost 4 bases, with 8 bases spanning the gap. In DNA, the CDR3 is TGCAGTGCTAGACCTATCCGTAATGAAAAACTGTTTTTT. Protein sequence: CSARPIRNEKLFF.

V usage is TRBV5-1 and J usage is TRBJ2-3; D perhaps matches TRBD1 (6 bases). V lost 4 bases and J 0 bases, leaving 15 bases between the germline ends. Germline V gene lookup returns CDR1 SGHRS and CDR2 YFSETQ. This CDR3 contains 16 residues. The CDR3 DNA sequence: TGCGCCAGCAGCCCCCCCCGGGACATCAGCACAGATACGCAGTATTTT. It codes for CASSPPRDISTDTQYF.

The CDR3 protein is CATAGTGNTEAFF. The CDR3 bases are TGTGCAACAGCCGGGACAGGGAACACTGAAGCTTTCTTT. The chain has TRBV12-3 or TRBV12-4 and TRBJ1-1; TRBD1 matches 8 bases. The CDR3 runs to 13 residues.

This rearrangement joins TRBV12-3 or TRBV12-4 to TRBJ2-3; D possibly corresponds to TRBD2 (6 bases). Trimming removed 6 bases from V and 2 bases from J, with 9 bases in between. This CDR3 comprises 13 residues. In nucleotides, the CDR3 is TGTGCCAGCAGGGGACTCGCCACAGATACGCAGTATTTT. Amino acid sequence: CASRGLATDTQYF.

The V gene is TRBV11-2, the J gene TRBJ1-4; possibly TRBD1 for D (6 bases). In germline, CDR1 is SGHAT, CDR2 FQNNGV. This CDR3 comprises 15 residues. The germline V and J ends were trimmed by 5 bases and 8 bases, with 18 bases remaining between them. The CDR3 DNA reads as TGTGCCAGCAGCGCCACGAGGGGGGTCGGAGAAAAACTGTTTTTT. This encodes CASSATRGVGEKLFF.

V usage is TRBV20-1 and J usage is TRBJ2-1; TRBD2 aligns across 15 bases. Germline V CDR1 and CDR2: DFQATT, SNEGSKA (reference sequence). After removal of 0 bases from V and 7 bases from J, the junction contained 1 base not matched to a gene. The CDR3 consists of 15 residues. The CDR3 loop is CSAREGTSGRNEQFF. The DNA of the CDR3 is TGCAGTGCTAGAGAGGGGACTAGCGGGAGGAATGAGCAGTTCTTC.